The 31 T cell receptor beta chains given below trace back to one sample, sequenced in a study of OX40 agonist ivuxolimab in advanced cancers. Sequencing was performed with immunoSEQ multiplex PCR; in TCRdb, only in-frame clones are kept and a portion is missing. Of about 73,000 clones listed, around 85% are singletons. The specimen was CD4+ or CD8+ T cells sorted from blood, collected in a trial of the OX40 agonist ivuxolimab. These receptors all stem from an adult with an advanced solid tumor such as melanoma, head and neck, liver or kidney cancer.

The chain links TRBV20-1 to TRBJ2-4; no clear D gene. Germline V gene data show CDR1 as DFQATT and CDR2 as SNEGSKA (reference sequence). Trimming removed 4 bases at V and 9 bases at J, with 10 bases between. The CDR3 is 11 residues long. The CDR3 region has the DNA TGCAGTGCTAATTTGGGTCCCATTCAGTACTTC. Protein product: CSANLGPIQYF.

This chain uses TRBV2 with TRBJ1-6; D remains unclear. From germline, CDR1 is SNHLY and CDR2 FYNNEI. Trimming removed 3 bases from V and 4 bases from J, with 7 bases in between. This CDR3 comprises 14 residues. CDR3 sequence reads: CASSDGVYNSPLHF. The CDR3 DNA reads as TGTGCCAGCAGTGATGGGGTGTATAATTCACCCCTCCACTTT. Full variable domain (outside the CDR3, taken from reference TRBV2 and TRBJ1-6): EPEVTQTPSHQVTQMGQEVILRCVPISNHLYFYWYRQILGQKVEFLVSFYNNEISEKSEIFDDQFSVERPDGSNFTLKIRSTKLEDSAMYFCASSDGVYNSPLHFGNGTRLTVT.

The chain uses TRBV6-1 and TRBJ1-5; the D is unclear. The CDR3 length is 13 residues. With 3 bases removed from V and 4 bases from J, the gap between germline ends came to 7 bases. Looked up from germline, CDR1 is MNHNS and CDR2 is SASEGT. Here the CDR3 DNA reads TGTGCCAGCAGTGATCTGAGAAATCAGCCCCAGCATTTT. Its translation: CASSDLRNQPQHF.

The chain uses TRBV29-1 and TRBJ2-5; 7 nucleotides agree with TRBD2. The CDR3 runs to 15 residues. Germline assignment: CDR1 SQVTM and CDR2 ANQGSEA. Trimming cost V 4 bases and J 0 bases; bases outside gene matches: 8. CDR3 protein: CSVGGGTRYQETQYF. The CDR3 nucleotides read TGCAGCGTTGGGGGAGGGACCCGCTACCAAGAGACCCAGTACTTC.

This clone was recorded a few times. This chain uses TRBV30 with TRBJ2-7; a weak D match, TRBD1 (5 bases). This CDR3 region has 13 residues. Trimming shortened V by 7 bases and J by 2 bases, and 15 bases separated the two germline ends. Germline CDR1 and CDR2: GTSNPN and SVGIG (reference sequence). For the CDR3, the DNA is TGTGCCTCCCAATCGACAGATGCCTACGAGCAGTACTTC. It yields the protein CASQSTDAYEQYF.

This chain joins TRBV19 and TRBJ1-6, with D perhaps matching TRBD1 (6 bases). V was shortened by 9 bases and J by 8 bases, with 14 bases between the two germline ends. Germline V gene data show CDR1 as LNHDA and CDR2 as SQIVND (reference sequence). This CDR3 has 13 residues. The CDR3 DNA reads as TGTGCCAGCTCGACAGGAGACTATTCACCCCTCCACTTT. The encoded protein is CASSTGDYSPLHF.

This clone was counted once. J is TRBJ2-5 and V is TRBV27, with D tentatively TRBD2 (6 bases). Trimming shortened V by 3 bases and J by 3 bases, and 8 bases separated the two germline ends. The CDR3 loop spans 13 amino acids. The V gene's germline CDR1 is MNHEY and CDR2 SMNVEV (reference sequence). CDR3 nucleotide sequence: TGTGCCAGCAGTTTCAGACTAGAAGAGACCCAGTACTTC. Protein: CASSFRLEETQYF.

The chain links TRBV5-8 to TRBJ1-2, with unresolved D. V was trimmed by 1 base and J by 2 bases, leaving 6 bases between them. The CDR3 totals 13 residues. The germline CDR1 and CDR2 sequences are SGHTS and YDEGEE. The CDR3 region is CASSLKQNYGYTF. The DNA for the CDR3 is TGTGCCAGCAGCTTGAAACAGAACTATGGCTACACCTTC.

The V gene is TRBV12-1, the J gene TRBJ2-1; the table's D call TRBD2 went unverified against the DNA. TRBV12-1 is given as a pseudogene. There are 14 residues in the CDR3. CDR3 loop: CASSFFGTSFEQFF. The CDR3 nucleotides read TGTGCCAGCAGCTTTTTCGGGACTAGCTTTGAGCAGTTCTTC.

The CDR3 spells CARTFEGTYERFF. The CDR3 DNA is TGTGCCAGGACTTTTGAGGGTACATATGAGCGGTTCTTC. The rearrangement joins TRBV21-1 to TRBJ2-1; the table's D gene call, TRBD2, was not cross checked with the DNA. TRBV21-1 is shown as a pseudogene. This CDR3 comprises 13 residues.

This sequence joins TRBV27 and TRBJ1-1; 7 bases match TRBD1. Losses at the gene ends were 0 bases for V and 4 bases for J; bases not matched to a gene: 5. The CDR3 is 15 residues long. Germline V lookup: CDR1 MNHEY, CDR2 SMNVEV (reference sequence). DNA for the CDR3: TGTGCCAGCAGTTTATCCTGGACAGGAGGCACTGAAGCTTTCTTT. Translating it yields CASSLSWTGGTEAFF.

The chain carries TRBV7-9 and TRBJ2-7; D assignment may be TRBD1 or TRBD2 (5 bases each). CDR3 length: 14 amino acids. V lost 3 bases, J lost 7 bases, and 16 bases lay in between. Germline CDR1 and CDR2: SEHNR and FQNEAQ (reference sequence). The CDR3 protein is CASSFSQGVREQYF. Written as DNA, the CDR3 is TGTGCCAGCAGCTTCAGCCAGGGAGTTCGGGAGCAGTACTTC. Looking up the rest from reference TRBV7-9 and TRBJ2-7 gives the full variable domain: DTGVSQNPRHKITKRGQNVTFRCDPISEHNRLYWYRQTLGQGPEFLTYFQNEAQLEKSRLLSDRFSAERPKGSFSTLEIQRTEQGDSAMYLCASSFSQGVREQYFGPGTRLTVT.

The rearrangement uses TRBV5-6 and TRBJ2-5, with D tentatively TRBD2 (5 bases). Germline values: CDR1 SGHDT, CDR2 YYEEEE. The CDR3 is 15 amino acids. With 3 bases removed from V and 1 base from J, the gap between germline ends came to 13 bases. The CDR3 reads CASSSLSGFQETQYF. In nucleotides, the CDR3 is TGTGCCAGCAGCTCCCTGTCGGGGTTCCAAGAGACCCAGTACTTC.

The CDR3 loop is CASSYGQGYGYTF. The DNA of the CDR3 is TGTGCCAGCAGCTACGGACAGGGTTATGGCTACACCTTC. The chain links TRBV7-2 to TRBJ1-2, with 8 positions matching TRBD1. CDR1 is SGHTA and CDR2 is FQGNSA in the germline V gene. J was trimmed by 5 bases and V by 4 bases; bases with no gene match: 3. The CDR3 runs to 13 residues.

In DNA, the CDR3 is TGTGCCAGCAGTAATACCGGGACTAGCCGCTACGAGCAGTACTTC. Protein sequence: CASSNTGTSRYEQYF. The gene calls are TRBV28 and TRBJ2-7; 9 bases line up with TRBD2. This CDR3 region has 15 residues. V was clipped by 5 bases and J by 3 bases; unmatched bases: 8. Germline CDR1 MDHEN, CDR2 SYDVKM.

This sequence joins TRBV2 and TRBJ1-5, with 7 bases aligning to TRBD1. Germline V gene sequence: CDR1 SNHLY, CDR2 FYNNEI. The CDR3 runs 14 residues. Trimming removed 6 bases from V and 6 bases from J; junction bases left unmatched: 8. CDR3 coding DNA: TGTGCCAGCAGCGTCACAGGGGAGGGTCAGCCCCAGCATTTT. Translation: CASSVTGEGQPQHF.

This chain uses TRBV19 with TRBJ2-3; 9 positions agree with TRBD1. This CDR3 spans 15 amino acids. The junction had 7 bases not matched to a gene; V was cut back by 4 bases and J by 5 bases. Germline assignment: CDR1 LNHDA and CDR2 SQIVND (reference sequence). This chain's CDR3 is CASSTHRGQGDTQYF. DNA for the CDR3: TGTGCCAGTAGTACCCACAGGGGGCAGGGAGATACGCAGTATTTT.

The CDR3 region is CASSWESGSLYEQYF. CDR3 in DNA: TGTGCCAGCAGCTGGGAGAGCGGGAGTTTGTACGAGCAGTACTTC. The rearrangement joins TRBV7-2 to TRBJ2-7, with 8 nucleotides matching TRBD2. Germline lookup yields CDR1 SGHTA and CDR2 FQGNSA. The CDR3 is 15 amino acids. Trimming removed 4 bases from V and 4 bases from J; junction bases left unmatched: 9.

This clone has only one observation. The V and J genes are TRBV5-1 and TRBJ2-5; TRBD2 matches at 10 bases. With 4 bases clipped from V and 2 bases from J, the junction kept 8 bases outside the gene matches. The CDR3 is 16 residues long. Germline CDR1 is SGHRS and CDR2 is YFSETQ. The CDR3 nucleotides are TGCGCCAGCAGCCCTCGGACTAGCGGTGGGCAAGAGACCCAGTACTTC. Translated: CASSPRTSGGQETQYF.

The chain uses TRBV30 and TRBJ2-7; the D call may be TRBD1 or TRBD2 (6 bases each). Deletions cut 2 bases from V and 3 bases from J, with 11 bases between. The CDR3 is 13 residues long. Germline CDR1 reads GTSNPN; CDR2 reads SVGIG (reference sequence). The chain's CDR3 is CAWSRGEFYEQYF. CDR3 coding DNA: TGTGCCTGGAGTAGGGGGGAGTTCTACGAGCAGTACTTC.

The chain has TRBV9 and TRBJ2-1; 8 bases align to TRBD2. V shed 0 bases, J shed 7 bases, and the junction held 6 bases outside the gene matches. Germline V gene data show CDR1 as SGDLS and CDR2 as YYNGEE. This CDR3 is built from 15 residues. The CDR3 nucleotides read TGTGCCAGCAGCGTAGACGGGGGGGCCCGAAATGAGCAGTTCTTC. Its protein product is CASSVDGGARNEQFF.

The CDR3 nucleotides read TGTGCCAGCAGTGTTTGGGACATCAACAATGAGCAGTTCTTC. Its protein is CASSVWDINNEQFF. The chain uses TRBV6-1 and TRBJ2-1; D is perhaps TRBD1 (6 bases). Looked up from germline, CDR1 is MNHNS and CDR2 is SASEGT. Trimming removed 4 bases from V and 5 bases from J, with 12 bases in between. CDR3 length: 14 amino acids.

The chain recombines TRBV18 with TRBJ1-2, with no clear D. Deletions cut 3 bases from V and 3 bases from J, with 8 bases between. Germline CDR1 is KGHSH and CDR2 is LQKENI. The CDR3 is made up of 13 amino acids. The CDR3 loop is CASSPMADYGYTF. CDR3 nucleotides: TGTGCCAGCTCACCGATGGCAGACTATGGCTACACCTTC.

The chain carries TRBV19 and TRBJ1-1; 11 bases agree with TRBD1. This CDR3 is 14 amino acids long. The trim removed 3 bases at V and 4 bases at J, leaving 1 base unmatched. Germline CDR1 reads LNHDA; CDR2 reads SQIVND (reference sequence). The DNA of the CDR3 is TGTGCCAGTAGTATGGACAGGGGGCCCACTGAAGCTTTCTTT. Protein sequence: CASSMDRGPTEAFF.

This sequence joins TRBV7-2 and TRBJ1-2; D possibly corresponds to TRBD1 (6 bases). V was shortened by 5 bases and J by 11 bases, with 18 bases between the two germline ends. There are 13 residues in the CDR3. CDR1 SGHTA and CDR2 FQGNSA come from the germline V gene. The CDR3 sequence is CASSPGGGFWYTF. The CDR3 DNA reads TGTGCCAGCAGCCCTGGCGGGGGCTTTTGGTACACCTTC.

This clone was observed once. CDR3 sequence reads: CAWSRTKTNEKLFF. CDR3 sequence (DNA): TGTGCCTGGAGCCGGACTAAGACTAATGAAAAACTGTTTTTT. The rearrangement joins TRBV30 to TRBJ1-4; D is uncertain. Deletions cut 3 bases from V and 2 bases from J, with 10 bases between. Germline CDR1 and CDR2: GTSNPN and SVGIG (reference sequence). The CDR3 is made up of 14 amino acids.

CDR3 coding DNA: TGTGCCAGCAGCTTATTGCAGGGAGGGTACGAGCAGTACTTC. Its translation: CASSLLQGGYEQYF. The chain links TRBV7-2 to TRBJ2-7; the match to TRBD2 covers 7 bases. The CDR3 is 14 residues long. Germline V CDR1 and CDR2: SGHTA, FQGNSA. The trim removed 2 bases at V and 4 bases at J, leaving 5 bases unmatched.

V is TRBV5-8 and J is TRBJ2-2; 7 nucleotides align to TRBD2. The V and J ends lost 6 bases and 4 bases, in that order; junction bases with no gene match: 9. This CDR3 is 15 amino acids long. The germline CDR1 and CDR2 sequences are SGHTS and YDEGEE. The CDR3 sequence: CASTRGGRVTGELFF. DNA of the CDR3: TGTGCCAGCACCCGAGGCGGGAGAGTCACCGGGGAGCTGTTTTTT.

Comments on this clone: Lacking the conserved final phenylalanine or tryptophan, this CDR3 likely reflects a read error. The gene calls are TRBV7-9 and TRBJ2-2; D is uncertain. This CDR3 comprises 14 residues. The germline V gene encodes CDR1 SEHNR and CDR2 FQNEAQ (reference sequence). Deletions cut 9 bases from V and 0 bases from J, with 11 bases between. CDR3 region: CARAPWANTGELFL. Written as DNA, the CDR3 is TGTGCCAGGGCCCCCTGGGCGAACACCGGGGAGCTGTTTCTT.

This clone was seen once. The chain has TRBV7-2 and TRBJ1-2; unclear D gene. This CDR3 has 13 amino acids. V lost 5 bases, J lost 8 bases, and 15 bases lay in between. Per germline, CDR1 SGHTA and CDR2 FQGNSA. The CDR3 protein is CASSDDADGGYTF. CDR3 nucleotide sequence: TGTGCCAGCAGCGATGATGCGGACGGAGGCTACACCTTC.

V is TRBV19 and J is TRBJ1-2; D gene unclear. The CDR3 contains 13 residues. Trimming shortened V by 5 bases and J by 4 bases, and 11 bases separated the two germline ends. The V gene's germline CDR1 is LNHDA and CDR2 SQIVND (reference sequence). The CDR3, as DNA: TGTGCCAGTAGTGCCCAGGTTACCTATGGCTACACCTTC. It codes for CASSAQVTYGYTF.